This paragraph covers one T cell receptor beta chain sequence. This clonotype was counted at least ten times. Its cognate antigen has yet to be identified. No base-level quality is on record; no much larger clone is a single base apart. Trimming accounts for 0 bases at V and 6 bases at J, while the number of junction bases matched to no gene is 13. For CDR1 and CDR2, the germline V gene (reference sequence) lists DFQATT and SNEGSKA. There are 17 amino acids in the CDR3, from cysteine to phenylalanine inclusive. Only CDR3 DNA remains: 51 bases, in frame from the first base. The library was made by RT-PCR. TCRdb shows the sequencer as Illumina HiSeq 2500. TCRdb reprocessed the public reads (quality trimming at Q25 with fastp, clone calling with MiXCR) and kept in-frame beta chains. CDR3 protein duplicates are merged, each entry listing the most common genes and DNA. The sample table shows 650,000 to 800,000 distinct CDR3 sequences, and over 11% are seen once. The ten largest clonotypes hold 5.5% to 8% of the sample.

The data stem from a study of response to subunit inactivated influenza vaccine (dated by TCRdb to the late 2010s). In the study overall: Deep quantitative profiling of the T cell receptor repertoire was used in the study to follow responses to a trivalent subunit inactivated influenza vaccine. Broader findings and caveats from the paper: It was suggested by the authors that each seasonal influenza vaccination may recruit only a limited number of new T cells.

The receptor was derived from a middle-aged man who received an inactivated influenza vaccine. Donor details come from another sample of the same person, matched by shared clones. Sequenced material: PBMCs from blood, taken roughly 15 days before vaccination. The rearrangement joined TRBV20-1 to TRBJ2-1; the junction holds 8 bases that match TRBD2. The DNA reads TGCAGTGCTAGAGATACCAAAACCGGGACTAGTATCAATGAGCAGTTCTTC. Its coded protein is CSARDTKTGTSINEQFF.